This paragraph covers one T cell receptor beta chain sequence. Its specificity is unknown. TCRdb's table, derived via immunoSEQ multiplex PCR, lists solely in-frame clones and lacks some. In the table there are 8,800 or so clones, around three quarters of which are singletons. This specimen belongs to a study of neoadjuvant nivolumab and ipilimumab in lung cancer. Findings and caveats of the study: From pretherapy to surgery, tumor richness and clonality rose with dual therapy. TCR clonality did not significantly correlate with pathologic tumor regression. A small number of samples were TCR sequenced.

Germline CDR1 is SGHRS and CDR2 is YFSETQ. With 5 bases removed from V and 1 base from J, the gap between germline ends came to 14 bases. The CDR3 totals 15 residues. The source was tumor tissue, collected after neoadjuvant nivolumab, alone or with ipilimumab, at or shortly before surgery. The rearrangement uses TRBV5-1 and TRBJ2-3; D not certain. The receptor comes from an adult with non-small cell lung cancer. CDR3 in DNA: TGCGCCAGCAGGCCGATCCGGGTGGGCACAGATACGCAGTATTTT. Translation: CASRPIRVGTDTQYF.